The rows below give T cell receptor beta chains drawn from one sample of a study of memory CD4+ T cells and cytomegalovirus serostatus. TCRdb's table, derived via immunoSEQ multiplex PCR, lists solely in-frame clones and lacks some. This sample has 35,000 to 50,000 clones; just under 80% occur once, and the top ten carry 0.55% to 0.6%. What was sequenced was memory CD4+ T cells from blood. Receptors originate from an adult in good health and CMV-seronegative. Both conserved end residues are trimmed from each CDR3. The order of the fields is D gene, V gene, J gene, CDR3 protein. D genes are given only for firm matches.

>.|TRBV28|TRBJ1-1
ASSLGGQYGF
>.|TRBV27|TRBJ1-2
ASSSSDGRYGYT
>.|TRBV11-2|TRBJ2-1
ASSSYRGGGAVEQF
>.|TRBV19|TRBJ1-1
ASIRSSSATEAF
>TRBD1|TRBV7-9|TRBJ1-4
ASSSGRQGAKLF
>.|TRBV10-1|TRBJ2-2
ASREQTNTGELF
>.|TRBV9|TRBJ2-1
ASSTGYNEQF
>.|TRBV5-6|TRBJ2-2
ASSLRRGKTGELF
>TRBD1|TRBV19|TRBJ2-2
ASNRGSTGELF
>.|TRBV10-3|TRBJ1-2
AISEPGVYGYT
>.|TRBV5-1|TRBJ1-5
ASSYGGNQPQH
>TRBD1|TRBV27|TRBJ1-4
ASRQQGRGNEKLF
>.|TRBV30|TRBJ1-6
AWVTSYNSPLH
>TRBD2|TRBV6-6|TRBJ2-1
ASRDSGDTYNEQF